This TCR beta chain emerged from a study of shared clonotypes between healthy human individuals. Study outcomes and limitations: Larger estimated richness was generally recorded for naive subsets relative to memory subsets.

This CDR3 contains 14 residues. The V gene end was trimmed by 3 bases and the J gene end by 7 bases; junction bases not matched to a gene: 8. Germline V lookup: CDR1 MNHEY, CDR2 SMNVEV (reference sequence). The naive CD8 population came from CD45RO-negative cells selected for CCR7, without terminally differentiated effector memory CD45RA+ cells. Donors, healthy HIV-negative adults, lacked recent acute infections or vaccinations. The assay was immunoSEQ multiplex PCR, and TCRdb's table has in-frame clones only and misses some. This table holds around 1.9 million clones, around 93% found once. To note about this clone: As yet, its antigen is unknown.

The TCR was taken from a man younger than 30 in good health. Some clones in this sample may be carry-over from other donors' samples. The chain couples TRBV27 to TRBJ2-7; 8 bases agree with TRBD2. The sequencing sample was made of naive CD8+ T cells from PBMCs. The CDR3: CASSLGRGDTEQYF. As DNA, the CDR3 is TGTGCCAGCAGTTTGGGGCGGGGGGACACTGAGCAGTACTTC.